These 32 T cell receptor beta chains came from one sample sequenced in a study of response to subunit inactivated influenza vaccine. A single record per CDR3 protein comes from TCRdb applying MiXCR to the RT-PCR reads. This table holds about 480,000 distinct CDR3 sequences, roughly 25% found once. Specimen: CD4+ T cells sorted from PBMCs, collected 5 days after vaccination. The receptor source for this set is a man in his forties or fifties who received an inactivated influenza vaccine.

In its sample, this clonotype was seen many times. V is TRBV10-3 and J is TRBJ1-1; D is unresolved. The V end was cut by 4 bases, the J end by 3 bases, with 12 bases between. The CDR3 has 14 residues. CDR1 is ENHRY, CDR2 SYGVKD, per germline. CDR3 nucleotides: TGTGCCATCAGTGGGAGAGGGTTAGACACTGAAGCTTTCTTT. It codes for CAISGRGLDTEAFF.

In its sample, this clonotype was seen a few times. This chain joins TRBV28 and TRBJ2-3; D tentatively reads TRBD1 or TRBD2 (5 bases each). The CDR3 spans 16 residues. The ends were cut back, 6 bases at V and 0 bases at J, with 16 bases in the middle. From germline, CDR1 is MDHEN and CDR2 SYDVKM. CDR3 sequence reads: CASSPMGRTSTDTQYF. CDR3 nucleotide sequence: TGTGCCAGCAGCCCAATGGGACGGACTAGCACAGATACGCAGTATTTT.

The chain is built from TRBV10-3 and TRBJ2-4; 7 nucleotides agree with TRBD1. The V gene end was trimmed by 4 bases and the J gene end by 0 bases; junction bases not matched to a gene: 6. The CDR3 has 16 amino acids. Germline CDR1 and CDR2: ENHRY and SYGVKD. The CDR3 loop is CAISAGDSRAKNIQYF. CDR3 nucleotides: TGTGCCATCAGTGCAGGGGACAGTAGAGCCAAAAACATTCAGTACTTC.

This clonotype was seen more than once but under ten times. The rearrangement uses TRBV5-1 and TRBJ2-2; 7 nucleotides agree with TRBD1. In germline, CDR1 is SGHRS, CDR2 YFSETQ. J gave up 3 bases and V 4 bases, and 9 bases lay outside the gene matches. The CDR3 contains 16 residues. This CDR3 is CASSDRAFSDTGELFF. Here the CDR3 DNA reads TGCGCCAGCAGCGACAGGGCTTTCTCTGACACCGGGGAGCTGTTTTTT.

The chain couples TRBV5-1 to TRBJ2-7; TRBD1 matches 10 bases. CDR3 length equals 13 residues. V trimming: 7 bases; J trimming: 4 bases; junction bases outside the gene matches: 5. From germline, CDR1 is SGHRS and CDR2 YFSETQ. CDR3 nucleotides: TGCGCCAGCCACCGGGACAGGGGATACGAGCAGTACTTC. Translation: CASHRDRGYEQYF.

This clonotype was found a few times. The chain has TRBV20-1 and TRBJ2-6; 9 bases are a match to TRBD1. Trimming cost V 0 bases and J 0 bases; bases outside gene matches: 9. The germline V gene has CDR1 DFQATT and CDR2 SNEGSKA (reference sequence). The CDR3 has 19 residues. For the CDR3, the DNA is TGCAGTGCTAGAGAATGGCCTGGACAGGGGAACTCTGGGGCCAACGTCCTGACTTTC. Translation: CSAREWPGQGNSGANVLTF.

This clonotype has only a few counts. This chain links TRBV12-3 or TRBV12-4 with TRBJ1-3; 10 nucleotides align to TRBD1. This CDR3 region has 16 residues. Trimming cost V 6 bases and J 0 bases; bases outside gene matches: 5. The CDR3 here is CASRQGQGSSGNTIYF. Written as DNA, the CDR3 is TGTGCCAGCAGGCAGGGACAGGGGAGCTCTGGAAACACCATATATTTT.

The gene calls are TRBV12-3 or TRBV12-4 and TRBJ1-3; a weak D match, TRBD1 (5 bases). This CDR3 has 15 residues. Trimming removed 5 bases from V and 0 bases from J, with 11 bases in between. CDR3 in DNA: TGTGCCAGCAGTACAGGACTGATCTCTGGAAACACCATATATTTT. Amino acid sequence: CASSTGLISGNTIYF.

The V gene is TRBV20-1, the J gene TRBJ2-7; 13 bases align to TRBD2. This CDR3 has 15 residues. Germline CDR1 and CDR2: DFQATT and SNEGSKA (reference sequence). The J segment lost 6 bases and the V segment lost 6 bases, leaving 11 bases of the junction unmatched. CDR3 in amino acids: CSAGLAGDPLSEQYF. The CDR3 DNA sequence: TGCAGTGCCGGACTAGCGGGGGACCCACTAAGCGAGCAGTACTTC.

This clonotype was observed a few times. The gene calls are TRBV7-9 and TRBJ1-6, with D uncertain. CDR1 is SEHNR, CDR2 FQNEAQ, per germline (reference sequence). V was trimmed by 1 base and J by 12 bases, leaving 10 bases between them. CDR3 length: 13 residues. For the CDR3, the DNA is TGTGCCAGCAGCTTAGACCCCCGGAAACCCCTCCACTTT. Translated, it gives CASSLDPRKPLHF. Filled out from reference TRBV7-9 and TRBJ1-6, the complete variable domain reads DTGVSQNPRHKITKRGQNVTFRCDPISEHNRLYWYRQTLGQGPEFLTYFQNEAQLEKSRLLSDRFSAERPKGSFSTLEIQRTEQGDSAMYLCASSLDPRKPLHFGNGTRLTVT.

V is TRBV20-1 and J is TRBJ1-2, with D possibly TRBD1 on 5 matching bases. The CDR3 length is 11 residues. Germline assignment: CDR1 DFQATT and CDR2 SNEGSKA (reference sequence). V lost 7 bases and J 6 bases, leaving 12 bases between the germline ends. CDR3 DNA sequence: TGCAGTGTGGGCAGGGCCCATGGCTACACCTTC. This codes for CSVGRAHGYTF.

The chain has TRBV5-6 and TRBJ2-3; 8 bases line up with TRBD1. The CDR3 covers 13 residues. The V and J ends lost 4 bases and 10 bases, in that order; junction bases with no gene match: 8. The germline gives CDR1 SGHDT, CDR2 YYEEEE. The CDR3 region is CASSGARGQAQYF. DNA of the CDR3: TGTGCCAGCAGCGGGGCGCGGGGACAGGCGCAGTATTTT.

The chain couples TRBV19 to TRBJ2-2, with a weak D call TRBD2 (6 bases). Trimming removed 7 bases at V and 7 bases at J, with 13 bases between. Looked up from germline, CDR1 is LNHDA and CDR2 is SQIVND (reference sequence). This CDR3 has 13 amino acids. CDR3 sequence: CASTGPGGGELFF. The CDR3 coding sequence is TGTGCCAGTACGGGCCCCGGGGGCGGGGAGCTGTTTTTT.

This clonotype came up once. It may be a read error: a sequence one base away is much more abundant. The CDR3 DNA is TGCAGTGCTCAGGCGGGAGGGCAGACAGATATGCAGTATTTT. As protein: CSAQAGGQTDMQYF. The rearrangement joins TRBV20-1 to TRBJ2-3, with 9 nucleotides matching TRBD2. This CDR3 region has 14 residues. Germline V lookup: CDR1 DFQATT, CDR2 SNEGSKA (reference sequence).

The chain links TRBV7-9 to TRBJ2-3, with unresolved D. This CDR3 has 14 amino acids. Trimming shortened V by 5 bases and J by 2 bases, and 11 bases separated the two germline ends. The V gene's germline CDR1 is SEHNR and CDR2 FQNEAQ (reference sequence). DNA for the CDR3: TGTGCCAGCAGCCGCGTTTCGGTCACAGATACGCAGTATTTT. Encoded protein: CASSRVSVTDTQYF.

The sample holds a few counts of this clonotype. The V and J genes are TRBV4-3 and TRBJ2-1; 9 positions agree with TRBD2. V lost 4 bases to trimming and J lost 0 bases; unmatched junction nucleotides: 4. The CDR3 loop spans 16 amino acids. The germline V gene has CDR1 LGHNA and CDR2 YSLEER. CDR3 DNA: TGCGCCAGCAGCCCCGGACTAGCGAGCTCCTACAATGAGCAGTTCTTC. The encoded protein is CASSPGLASSYNEQFF.

V and J are TRBV7-2 and TRBJ2-7, with 9 bases aligning to TRBD2. Germline values: CDR1 SGHTA, CDR2 FQGNSA. J gave up 7 bases and V 4 bases, and 11 bases lay outside the gene matches. The CDR3 runs to 15 residues. This CDR3 is CASSSSGTARVEQYF. The CDR3 nucleotides are TGTGCCAGCAGCTCTAGCGGGACGGCCCGGGTAGAGCAGTACTTC.

This clonotype was counted a few times. The rearrangement joins TRBV5-1 to TRBJ2-6; no definite D call. Per the germline V gene, CDR1 is SGHRS and CDR2 is YFSETQ. The CDR3 runs to 15 residues. V was pared by 2 bases and J by 4 bases, with 10 bases between. The CDR3 reads CASSFEGAGANVLTF. The CDR3 nucleotides read TGCGCCAGCAGCTTTGAAGGCGCCGGGGCCAACGTCCTGACTTTC.

V and J are TRBV11-1 and TRBJ2-7; the D is unclear. Trimming pared 1 base from V and 7 bases from J, leaving 8 bases between. The CDR3 is 12 amino acids. The germline V gene has CDR1 SGHAT and CDR2 FQDESV (reference sequence). The CDR3 DNA is TGTGCCAGCAGCTTAGGGCGTAGTGAGCAGTACTTC. Its protein is CASSLGRSEQYF.

This clonotype was seen more than once but under ten times. The chain uses TRBV20-1 and TRBJ2-5; 7 bases are a match to TRBD2. V dropped 3 bases and J dropped 4; count of bases not matched to a gene: 8. CDR1 is DFQATT, CDR2 SNEGSKA, per germline (reference sequence). There are 14 residues in the CDR3. The CDR3 DNA follows: TGCAGTGCTAGTCGTGGGGGGGGAGGAGAGACCCAGTACTTC. Its protein is CSASRGGGGETQYF.

A single count supports this clonotype. V usage is TRBV5-1 and J usage is TRBJ2-7; no clear D gene. Germline V gene sequence: CDR1 SGHRS, CDR2 YFSETQ. The CDR3 covers 16 residues. Trimming removed 2 bases from V and 4 bases from J, with 19 bases in between. CDR3 loop: CASSFGSGSPQYEQYF. CDR3 bases: TGCGCCAGCAGCTTTGGTTCAGGTTCCCCCCAATACGAGCAGTACTTC.

In this sample, this clonotype turned up a few times. The rearrangement links TRBV7-2 to TRBJ2-5; D possibly uses TRBD1 or TRBD2 (5 bases each). V lost 6 bases to trimming and J lost 9 bases, with 17 bases between them. The CDR3 is 13 residues long. The germline V gene encodes CDR1 SGHTA and CDR2 FQGNSA. The CDR3 sequence is CASSSGPLGPQYF. The CDR3 bases are TGTGCCAGCAGTTCGGGTCCACTGGGACCCCAGTACTTC.

The table lists this clonotype with a few counts. This sequence joins TRBV14 and TRBJ2-7; D gene ambiguous. Germline values: CDR1 SGHDN, CDR2 FVKESK. The CDR3 has 12 amino acids. Trimming pared 2 bases from V and 2 bases from J, leaving 4 bases between. In DNA, the CDR3 is TGTGCCAGCAGCCAATTAGCCTACGAGCAGTACTTC. The encoded protein is CASSQLAYEQYF.

In its sample, this clonotype was seen a few times. The V gene is TRBV15, the J gene TRBJ2-1; perhaps TRBD1 as D (6 bases). CDR1 LNHNV and CDR2 YYDKDF come from the germline V gene (reference sequence). The CDR3 spans 16 residues. Trimming pared 0 bases from V and 0 bases from J, leaving 9 bases between. CDR3 DNA sequence: TGTGCCACCAGCAGAGACGACAGGCGCTCCTACAATGAGCAGTTCTTC. Amino acids: CATSRDDRRSYNEQFF.

This clonotype has a handful of counts. This sequence joins TRBV19 and TRBJ2-5; D is unresolved. From germline, CDR1 is LNHDA and CDR2 SQIVND (reference sequence). The V and J ends lost 4 bases and 5 bases respectively, with 11 bases between them. The CDR3 is 13 residues long. The CDR3 reads CASSKDARETQYF. CDR3 coding DNA: TGTGCCAGTAGTAAGGACGCGAGGGAGACCCAGTACTTC. The full variable domain, with the rest looked up from reference TRBV19 and TRBJ2-5, is DGGITQSPKYLFRKEGQNVTLSCEQNLNHDAMYWYRQDPGQGLRLIYYSQIVNDFQKGDIAEGYSVSREKKESFPLTVTSAQKNPTAFYLCASSKDARETQYFGPGTRLLVL.

This clonotype showed up just once. The rearrangement uses TRBV12-3 or TRBV12-4 and TRBJ2-2; D is undetermined. The V gene lost 3 bases and the J gene lost 0 bases, with 11 bases spanning the gap. The CDR3 sequence is 16 residues long. In nucleotides, the CDR3 is TGTGCCAGCAGTTTGTTCGGCGCGGCGAACACCGGGGAGCTGTTTTTT. Its protein is CASSLFGAANTGELFF.

The sample holds a few counts of this clonotype. The junction differs from germline at one of its ends, possibly a read error. This sequence joins TRBV7-7 and TRBJ2-5; a possible D gene is TRBD1 (6 bases). The CDR3 covers 15 residues. Germline V gives CDR1 SSHAT, CDR2 FNYEAQ (reference sequence). The CDR3 region has the DNA TGTGCTAGCAGCTTAGGTTACGGGACACAAGAGACCCAGTACTTC. This translates into CASSLGYGTQETQYF.

V and J are TRBV7-2 and TRBJ2-7; the match to TRBD2 covers 9 bases. This CDR3 is 15 amino acids long. CDR1 and CDR2 (germline): SGHTA, FQGNSA. V was pared by 5 bases and J by 4 bases, with 9 bases of the junction left unmatched. Here the CDR3 reads CASSTQGLAGYEQYF. CDR3 bases: TGTGCCAGCAGCACTCAGGGACTAGCTGGGTACGAGCAGTACTTC.

The chain is built from TRBV5-1 and TRBJ2-5; D not resolved. Trimming left V 0 bases short and J 0 bases short, with 9 bases between. The CDR3 runs 15 residues. Germline CDR1 is SGHRS and CDR2 is YFSETQ. CDR3 protein: CASSLDGQNQETQYF. The CDR3 DNA is TGCGCCAGCAGCTTGGATGGGCAGAACCAAGAGACCCAGTACTTC.

This chain uses TRBV3-1 with TRBJ1-5; no clear D. CDR3 size: 13 residues. Germline CDR1 reads LGHDT; CDR2 reads YNNKEL (reference sequence). The ends were cut back, 8 bases at V and 9 bases at J, with 17 bases in the middle. Written as DNA, the CDR3 is TGTGCCAGCGCGCCGGCGGGAAATGGGCCCCAGCATTTT. It translates to CASAPAGNGPQHF.

The chain combines TRBV7-2 with TRBJ2-1; D remains ambiguous. The CDR3 is 12 residues long. Deletions cut 4 bases from V and 4 bases from J, with 5 bases between. Looked up from germline, CDR1 is SGHTA and CDR2 is FQGNSA. The chain's CDR3 is CASSSKYNEQFF. In DNA form, the CDR3 reads TGTGCCAGCAGCTCCAAGTACAATGAGCAGTTCTTC.

This clonotype was counted a few times. This sequence joins TRBV5-1 and TRBJ1-2; no definite D call. This CDR3 comprises 15 residues. Trimming took off 0 bases at V and 5 bases at J, with 14 bases between the two ends. CDR1 SGHRS and CDR2 YFSETQ come from the germline V gene. As DNA, the CDR3 is TGCGCCAGCAGCTTGGACGGACTCGACACTTATGGCTACACCTTC. Residues: CASSLDGLDTYGYTF.